The rows below give T cell receptor beta chains drawn from one sample of a study of HIV-infected children after antiretroviral therapy interruption. TCRdb independently ran MiXCR on the 3' RACE reads; one entry per CDR3 protein. The table includes about 89,000 distinct CDR3 sequences, 6% to 8.5% detected once. Source: CD45RA+ CD4+ T cells from PBMCs, pooled from several time points, taken from a donor given antiretroviral therapy, either interrupted or continuous. These receptors were obtained from a pool of human donors with HIV. CDR3s leave out the opening cysteine and the closing phenylalanine or tryptophan. Fields, in order: V gene, CDR3 protein.

v_call: TRBV21-1
cdr3_aa: ASSLSGQASSYEQY

v_call: TRBV2
cdr3_aa: ASSVGYSYEQY

v_call: TRBV29-1
cdr3_aa: SVGGGVDGYT

v_call: TRBV18
cdr3_aa: ASSPLSGYQETQY

v_call: TRBV18
cdr3_aa: ASSPGTTSSYEQY

v_call: TRBV11-2
cdr3_aa: ASSLRIGSDTQY

v_call: TRBV6-5
cdr3_aa: ASALGGPYGYT

v_call: TRBV7-8
cdr3_aa: ASSLARLGAVGSETQY

v_call: TRBV19
cdr3_aa: ASSIDGGMVSPLH

v_call: TRBV12-3/TRBV12-4
cdr3_aa: ASGLPGSYNEQF

v_call: TRBV7-2
cdr3_aa: ASSLKSSGSREQY

v_call: TRBV20-1
cdr3_aa: SAPHPGDYGYT

v_call: TRBV2
cdr3_aa: ASSGGTGGLWTDTQY

v_call: TRBV3-1
cdr3_aa: ASSQVFTSQF

v_call: TRBV11-2
cdr3_aa: ASSLDPPPAYEQY

v_call: TRBV20-1
cdr3_aa: SATFDREAIQY